The clone carrying this T cell receptor (beta chain) has a count of ten or more. Amplified regions were TCR beta CDR3 sequences from RNA transcripts. A set of HTBI primers served as the primers for a first-round RT-PCR of the TCR CDR3. Using its own MiXCR run on the multiplex PCR reads, TCRdb lists one record per CDR3 protein. This sample yields roughly 650,000 distinct CDR3 sequences, of which roughly 16% are seen a single time; 2.5% to 4% belongs to the top ten. This sample is drawn from a study of T cells in Graves' hyperthyroidism and ophthalmopathy. Uncontrolled infection, other autoimmune disease, pregnancy or lactation led to exclusion. Input material: blood. The receptor's source is a woman aged 40 to 50 with Graves' ophthalmopathy.

The CDR3 DNA reads TGTGCCAGCAGATTAACCTCCTTCGAGACCCAGTACTTC. It is translated as CASRLTSFETQYF. V is TRBV7-2 and J is TRBJ2-5; D unresolved. V lost 6 bases to trimming and J lost 5 bases, with 13 bases between them. Per the germline V gene, CDR1 is SGHTA and CDR2 is FQGNSA. The CDR3 is 13 residues long.